This T cell receptor beta chain was profiled in a study of CD8 T cells in ankylosing spondylitis. TCRdb analysed the 5' RACE reads with MiXCR anew, one entry per CDR3 protein. The profile covers 350,000 to 400,000 distinct CDR3 sequences, with 20% appearing a single time and around 14% taken by the ten largest. V lost 4 bases and J 0 bases, leaving 10 bases between the germline ends. Germline loops: CDR1 ENHRY, CDR2 SYGVKD. CDR3 length: 15 amino acids. In this sample, this clonotype turned up a few times. The TCR sequence derives from a male donor with ankylosing spondylitis or in good health (not recorded which). Sequencing input: blood, either unsorted or a sorted T cell fraction (not recorded which). The gene calls are TRBV10-3 and TRBJ2-1, with D possibly matching TRBD2 (6 bases). The CDR3 is CAISGGGNSYNEQFF. CDR3 nucleotide sequence: TGTGCCATCAGTGGTGGGGGGAACTCCTACAATGAGCAGTTCTTC.